One and the same sample provided the 28 T cell receptor beta chains below, sequenced in a study of blood T cell repertoires in COVID-19. The protocol was immunoSEQ multiplex PCR, while the TCRdb copy is restricted to in-frame clones and leaves out a portion. The sample includes 250,000 or so clones, 90% of them seen just once. The sequencing sample was made of peripheral blood. These TCRs come from an older woman with COVID-19, enrolled during active disease.

This chain joins TRBV19 and TRBJ2-7; 8 bases align to TRBD1. With V trimmed by 2 bases and J by 3 bases, 9 bases remained unmatched. CDR1 is LNHDA, CDR2 SQIVND, per germline (reference sequence). The CDR3 consists of 16 residues. CDR3 loop: CASSITGTGDGYEQYF. CDR3 coding DNA: TGTGCCAGTAGTATAACCGGGACAGGAGACGGCTACGAGCAGTACTTC. Full variable domain (rest looked up from reference TRBV19 and TRBJ2-7): DGGITQSPKYLFRKEGQNVTLSCEQNLNHDAMYWYRQDPGQGLRLIYYSQIVNDFQKGDIAEGYSVSREKKESFPLTVTSAQKNPTAFYLCASSITGTGDGYEQYFGPGTRLTVT.

In this sample, this clone turned up once. V usage is TRBV7-9 and J usage is TRBJ1-5; TRBD1 aligns across 8 bases. Unmatched junction bases numbered 7, after V lost 5 bases and J lost 1 base. The CDR3 has 16 amino acids. CDR1 and CDR2 from the germline V gene are SEHNR and FQNEAQ (reference sequence). The CDR3 spells CASSQVRTGSNQPQHF. The CDR3 nucleotides read TGTGCCAGCAGCCAAGTACGGACAGGGAGCAATCAGCCCCAGCATTTT.

This chain uses TRBV7-9 with TRBJ1-3, with TRBD1 matching over 12 bases. The length of the CDR3 is 16 residues. J was trimmed by 3 bases and V by 4 bases; bases with no gene match: 4. CDR1 and CDR2 from the germline V gene are SEHNR and FQNEAQ (reference sequence). The CDR3 protein is CASSSGTGGSGNTIYF. CDR3 bases: TGTGCCAGCAGCTCTGGGACAGGGGGCAGTGGAAACACCATATATTTT.

The J gene is TRBJ2-2, the V gene TRBV3-1 (or the pseudogene TRBV3-2); D possibly corresponds to TRBD1 (6 bases). CDR1 is LGHDT, CDR2 YNNKEL, per germline (reference sequence). Between the trimmed V and J ends, which lost 3 bases and 7 bases, there was a span of 12 bases. CDR3 length: 14 amino acids. CDR3 residues: CASSQRGSNGELFF. The CDR3 bases are TGTGCCAGCAGCCAGAGGGGGAGTAACGGGGAGCTGTTTTTT.

CDR3 sequence (DNA): TGTGCCAGCAGAGCTAGCGGCACAGATACGCAGTATTTT. Its protein product is CASRASGTDTQYF. V and J are TRBV14 and TRBJ2-3; D possibly corresponds to TRBD2 (6 bases). Deletions cut 6 bases from V and 1 base from J, with 8 bases between. The V gene's germline CDR1 is SGHDN and CDR2 FVKESK. CDR3 length: 13 residues.

This sequence joins TRBV7-2 and TRBJ1-2; no clear D gene. V was cut by 1 base and J by 3 bases, with 12 bases left in between. The CDR3 loop spans 15 amino acids. Germline-derived CDR1 and CDR2 are SGHTA and FQGNSA. CDR3 loop: CASSLDLEGYYGYTF. CDR3 nucleotide sequence: TGTGCCAGCAGCTTAGACTTGGAGGGCTACTATGGCTACACCTTC.

The chain combines TRBV18 with TRBJ2-2; D uncertain. Germline loops: CDR1 KGHSH, CDR2 LQKENI. V gave up 0 bases and J gave up 4 bases, with 12 bases separating them. The CDR3 runs 16 residues. CDR3: CASSPPRTVVTGELFF. The DNA for the CDR3 is TGTGCCAGCTCACCACCTAGAACAGTGGTCACCGGGGAGCTGTTTTTT.

Concerning this clone: One end of the junction fails to match germline, which may point to a read error. The chain combines TRBV7-8 with TRBJ2-7; TRBD1 agrees at 7 bases. Germline-derived CDR1 and CDR2 are SGHVS and FQNEAQ. The CDR3 has 13 residues. The CDR3 DNA reads as TGTGCCAGCAGCCGACAAGCCGGGACAGAGATTAACTTC. Translation: CASSRQAGTEINF.

The chain carries TRBV18 and TRBJ2-6; D remains unclear. The CDR3 runs to 15 residues. Germline CDR1 reads KGHSH; CDR2 reads LQKENI. V lost 3 bases to trimming and J lost 0 bases, with 6 bases between them. The CDR3 protein is CASSPPGSGANVLTF. The CDR3 DNA reads as TGTGCCAGCTCACCCCCGGGCTCTGGGGCCAACGTCCTGACTTTC.

The gene calls are TRBV6-5 and TRBJ2-7; D remains unclear. CDR3 size: 12 residues. Trimming took off 2 bases at V and 3 bases at J, with 5 bases between the two ends. The V gene's germline CDR1 is MNHEY and CDR2 SVGAGI. CDR3 nucleotide sequence: TGTGCCAGCAGTTACAACAACTACGAGCAGTACTTC. This sequence encodes CASSYNNYEQYF.

The chain joins TRBV4-1 to TRBJ1-2, with D tentatively TRBD1 (6 bases). The CDR3 contains 13 residues. Trimming stripped 0 bases from V and 7 bases from J, with 9 bases between. Looked up from germline, CDR1 is MGHRA and CDR2 is YSYEKL. CDR3 in amino acids: CASSQDPGAGYTF. DNA of the CDR3: TGCGCCAGCAGCCAAGATCCAGGGGCTGGCTACACCTTC.

This chain joins TRBV7-2 and TRBJ2-1; 13 positions match TRBD2. The junction had 9 bases not matched to a gene; V was cut back by 5 bases and J by 11 bases. Germline loops: CDR1 SGHTA, CDR2 FQGNSA. The CDR3 runs to 15 residues. The CDR3 DNA is TGTGCCAGCAGCCTAGAGACTAGCGGGGGGAACAAGCAGTTCTTC. This codes for CASSLETSGGNKQFF. Complete variable domain (other parts from reference TRBV7-2 and TRBJ2-1): GAGVSQSPSNKVTEKGKDVELRCDPISGHTALYWYRQSLGQGLEFLIYFQGNSAPDKSGLPSDRFSAERTGGSVSTLTIQRTQQEDSAVYLCASSLETSGGNKQFFGPGTRLTVL.

The V and J genes are TRBV4-2 and TRBJ1-4; D is possibly TRBD1 (6 bases). Deletions cut 4 bases from V and 3 bases from J, with 6 bases between. CDR3 length: 13 residues. Germline V CDR1 and CDR2: LGHNA, YNFKEQ. The chain's CDR3 is CASSRQANEKLFF. For the CDR3, the DNA is TGTGCCAGCAGCCGACAGGCTAATGAAAAACTGTTTTTT.

V usage is TRBV5-5 and J usage is TRBJ1-1, with 9 bases identical to TRBD1. V lost 6 bases to trimming and J lost 6 bases; unmatched junction nucleotides: 3. Germline V gene lookup returns CDR1 SGHKS and CDR2 YYEKEE (reference sequence). The CDR3 contains 12 residues. CDR3 loop: CASTHRGPEAFF. CDR3 bases: TGTGCCAGCACCCACAGGGGGCCTGAAGCTTTCTTT.

Written as DNA, the CDR3 is TGTGCCAGCAGGTTTAGGAGGATGAGAAAACGGCGGGACACTGAAGCTTTCTTT. This translates into CASRFRRMRKRRDTEAFF. The chain is built from TRBV7-8 and TRBJ1-1; D is unresolved. Germline CDR1 reads SGHVS; CDR2 reads FQNEAQ. Trimming took 6 bases from V and 3 from J, leaving 26 bases between them. The CDR3 covers 18 residues.

The chain uses TRBV5-4 and TRBJ2-1; the match to TRBD1 covers 7 bases. Germline values: CDR1 SGHNT, CDR2 YYREEE (reference sequence). This CDR3 contains 15 residues. Germline trimming cut 1 base from V and 2 bases from J; bases unmatched to any gene: 3. The CDR3, as DNA: TGTGCCAGCAGCTTGCCTGGACAGGCCTACAATGAGCAGTTCTTC. Amino acid sequence: CASSLPGQAYNEQFF.

The chain has TRBV14 and TRBJ1-6; D is uncertain. The ends were cut back, 1 base at V and 13 bases at J, with 11 bases in the middle. Germline lookup yields CDR1 SGHDN and CDR2 FVKESK. The CDR3 covers 13 residues. The CDR3 sequence: CASSQVEGAPLHF. CDR3 DNA sequence: TGTGCCAGCAGCCAAGTTGAGGGCGCTCCCCTCCACTTT.

This clone has a single count. The rearrangement links TRBV18 to TRBJ1-1; the D gene is possibly TRBD1 (5 bases). The CDR3 spans 13 residues. Germline V gene sequence: CDR1 KGHSH, CDR2 LQKENI. V lost 6 bases and J lost 1, with 9 bases in between. The CDR3 nucleotides read TGTGCCAGCTCGCTGACAGAGAACACTGAAGCTTTCTTT. Protein: CASSLTENTEAFF.

The V gene is TRBV6-2 or TRBV6-3, the J gene TRBJ2-7; TRBD1 matches 10 bases. V lost 6 bases, J lost 4 bases, and 18 bases stayed unmatched. CDR1 and CDR2 (germline): MNHEY, SVGEGT. The CDR3 has 18 residues. The CDR3 loop is CASSPDRGRRRAIYEQYF. CDR3 in DNA: TGTGCCAGCAGCCCTGACAGGGGGCGAAGAAGGGCCATTTACGAGCAGTACTTC.

The chain employs TRBV6-5 and TRBJ1-1, with a possible D match to TRBD1 (5 bases). The CDR3 extends over 12 amino acids. V gave up 6 bases and J gave up 4 bases, with 9 bases separating them. Germline CDR1 and CDR2: MNHEY and SVGAGI. The CDR3 nucleotides read TGTGCCAGCAGGGCAGGGTCCACTGAAGCTTTCTTT. As protein: CASRAGSTEAFF.

The V and J genes are TRBV11-2 and TRBJ1-2; unclear D gene. Germline CDR1 reads SGHAT; CDR2 reads FQNNGV. This CDR3 is built from 15 residues. Trimming pared 5 bases from V and 4 bases from J, leaving 17 bases between. The CDR3 DNA is TGTGCCAGCAGCGCCGACCGCCTAGGTGGCTATGGCTACACCTTC. Translating it yields CASSADRLGGYGYTF.

The chain carries TRBV5-4 and TRBJ2-1; maybe TRBD2 (6 bases). Trimming took 3 bases from V and 3 from J, leaving 25 bases between them. The germline CDR1 and CDR2 sequences are SGHNT and YYREEE (reference sequence). CDR3 length: 19 residues. CDR3 amino acids: CASSSLGRDKDSNYNEQFF. As DNA, the CDR3 is TGTGCCAGCAGCTCGTTAGGGCGGGATAAAGACTCGAACTACAATGAGCAGTTCTTC.

The V gene is TRBV5-1, the J gene TRBJ1-2; 10 bases align to TRBD1. V lost 4 bases and J lost 2; bases outside the gene matches: 11. CDR3 length: 17 residues. Germline V lookup: CDR1 SGHRS, CDR2 YFSETQ. CDR3 sequence: CASSPTGPGQGNYGYTF. CDR3 bases: TGCGCCAGCAGCCCCACGGGGCCGGGACAGGGGAACTATGGCTACACCTTC.

The chain employs TRBV28 and TRBJ2-1, with 12 positions matching TRBD2. The V segment lost 10 bases and the J segment 4 bases; nucleotides outside the gene matches: 5. CDR1 is MDHEN, CDR2 SYDVKM, per germline. CDR3 length: 14 residues. This chain's CDR3 is CATSSGGAYNEQFF. In DNA form, the CDR3 reads TGTGCCACCTCTAGCGGGGGGGCTTACAATGAGCAGTTCTTC.

Only one count was recorded for this clone. This chain joins TRBV5-4 and TRBJ1-5, with 7 bases identical to TRBD1. Trimming cost V 3 bases and J 2 bases; bases outside gene matches: 2. There are 14 residues in the CDR3. Germline V lookup: CDR1 SGHNT, CDR2 YYREEE (reference sequence). In DNA form, the CDR3 reads TGTGCCAGCAGCTCAGGGACAGGCAATCAGCCCCAGCATTTT. Protein sequence: CASSSGTGNQPQHF.

In this sample, this clone turned up once. This chain uses TRBV9 with TRBJ1-3; 11 nucleotides align to TRBD1. The CDR3 totals 15 residues. The junction had 3 bases not matched to a gene; V was cut back by 0 bases and J by 7 bases. Looked up from germline, CDR1 is SGDLS and CDR2 is YYNGEE. CDR3 loop: CASSVDGTGGNTIYF. CDR3 nucleotides: TGTGCCAGCAGCGTAGATGGGACAGGGGGGAACACCATATATTTT.

The J gene is TRBJ2-2, the V gene TRBV19; 9 bases align to TRBD1. Germline CDR1 reads LNHDA; CDR2 reads SQIVND (reference sequence). After removal of 1 base from V and 6 bases from J, the junction contained 12 bases not matched to a gene. CDR3 length equals 18 residues. The CDR3 spells CASSIGAFGTGLPGELFF. In nucleotides, the CDR3 is TGTGCCAGTAGTATAGGGGCCTTCGGGACAGGGCTACCCGGGGAGCTGTTTTTT.

The sample holds one count of this clone. This same CDR3 is encoded by further DNA sequences in the sample. In DNA form, the CDR3 reads TGTGCCAGCAGCTTACCCGGGAAGGGGGACACTGAAGCTTTCTTT. Its translation: CASSLPGKGDTEAFF. The rearrangement links TRBV5-4 to TRBJ1-1; D is perhaps TRBD1 (6 bases). The V gene lost 2 bases and the J gene lost 3 bases, with 14 bases spanning the gap. The CDR3 has 15 amino acids. CDR1 is SGHNT, CDR2 YYREEE, per germline (reference sequence).